These T cell receptor beta chains were read from a single sample in a study of early stage breast cancer tumors. TCRdb's copy holds only in-frame clones and misses some; the assay was immunoSEQ multiplex PCR. The sample includes about 51,000 clones, around four fifths of them seen just once. Specimen: blood. Receptors were obtained from a middle-aged person with breast cancer. CDR3s include the opening cysteine and the closing phenylalanine or tryptophan. The D gene is left open where the match is weak. Size is stated for part of the rows, as once, few or many counts, or as a class when the clone is expanded.

>TRBV6-1|19|TRBD1|once|TRBJ2-6
TGTGCCAGCAGTGAAGCGGGGACAGGGGACCCCTCTGGGGCCAACGTCCTGACTTTC
CASSEAGTGDPSGANVLTF
>TRBV6-1|13|.|few|TRBJ2-1
TGTGCCAGCAGAATCTCTTTAACGGGAAGGGAGTTCTTC
CASRISLTGREFF
>TRBV27|15|TRBD2|.|TRBJ2-3
TGTGCCAGCAGTTCGGGAGGGCGCGCCACAGATACGCAGTATTTT
CASSSGGRATDTQYF
>TRBV4-1|13|TRBD2|.|TRBJ2-1
TGCGCCAGCAGCCAAGATAGCGGGGGTGAGCAGTTCTTC
CASSQDSGGEQFF
>TRBV5-4|15|TRBD1|once|TRBJ1-2
TGTGCCGGGGGACAGGGGGCCAGCGGGAACTATGGCTACACCTTC
CAGGQGASGNYGYTF
>TRBV6-5|16|TRBD2|.|TRBJ2-7
TGTGCCAGCAGTTACTCGACAGGCGGGAGGGCCATCGAGCAGTACTTC
CASSYSTGGRAIEQYF
>TRBV7-8|15|.|once|TRBJ1-5
TGTGCCAGCAGCTTAGTAAACGGAGCAAACCAGCCCCAGCATTTT
CASSLVNGANQPQHF
>TRBV19|13|TRBD1|.|TRBJ2-1
TGTGCCAGTAGTATCGAACCCAGGGGGGAGCAGTTCTTC
CASSIEPRGEQFF
>TRBV6-6|15|TRBD1|.|TRBJ1-2
TGTGCCAGCAGTTTTACCGGGACAGGGATCTATGGCTACACCTTC
CASSFTGTGIYGYTF
>TRBV14|16|.|.|TRBJ1-1
TGTGCCAGCAGCCAAACTCTAGGGGTGGTAAGAACTGAAGCTTTCTTT
CASSQTLGVVRTEAFF
>TRBV14|15|TRBD2|.|TRBJ2-2
TGTGCCAGCAGCCAAGTTTCAGGGAGGGCCGGGGAGCTGTTTTTT
CASSQVSGRAGELFF